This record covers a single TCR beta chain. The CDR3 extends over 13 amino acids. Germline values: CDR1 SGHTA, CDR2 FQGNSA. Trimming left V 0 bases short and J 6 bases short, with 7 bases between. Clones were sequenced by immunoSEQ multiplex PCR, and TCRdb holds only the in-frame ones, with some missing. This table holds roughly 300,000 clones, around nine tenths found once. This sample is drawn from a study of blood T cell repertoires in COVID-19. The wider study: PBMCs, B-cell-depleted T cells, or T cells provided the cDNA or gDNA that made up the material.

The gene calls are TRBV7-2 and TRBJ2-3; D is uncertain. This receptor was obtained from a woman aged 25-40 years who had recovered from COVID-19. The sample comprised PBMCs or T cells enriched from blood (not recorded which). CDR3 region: CASSLAELDTQYF. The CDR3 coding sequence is TGTGCCAGCAGCTTAGCGGAGTTGGATACGCAGTATTTT.